This T cell receptor beta chain was identified in a study of neurological immune-mediated disorders. cDNA synthesis was performed by 5'RACE with 10-nucleotide random UMIs. In every sequencing run, more than 180 million TCR-beta sequences were generated from 15-18 subjects. TCRdb used MiXCR to reprocess the 5' RACE reads, holding one entry per CDR3 protein. The sample consists of tens of thousands of distinct CDR3 sequences, under 4.5% of them appearing once. Study-wide findings and caveats: Private repertoires in all groups were suggested by the absence of shared CDR3 amino acid sequences among expanded clones across subjects. Healthy controls had more TCR clonal expansion than multiple sclerosis, which showed the least, whereas HTLV-1-associated myelopathy showed the most.

In this sample, this clonotype turned up many times. The antigen is undetermined. V lost 1 base and J 7 bases, leaving 6 bases between the germline ends. The CDR3 length is 12 residues. This TCR was recovered from a woman between 50 and 59 years old with multiple sclerosis. The sequencing input was PBMCs. V gene TRBV12-3 or TRBV12-4 combines with J gene TRBJ2-3; D ambiguous. CDR3 in DNA: TGTGCCAGCAGTTTAGGAATCAATACGCAGTATTTT. It translates to CASSLGINTQYF.